These 9 T cell receptor beta chains came from one sample sequenced in a study of cytomegalovirus exposure and HLA in healthy donors. Primers: 60 Vbeta forward and 13 Jbeta reverse. Sequenced by immunoSEQ multiplex PCR; TCRdb stores in-frame clones only, minus some. Of roughly 50,000 clones in the sample, 82% are singletons; the top ten hold roughly 3%. Specimen: PBMCs. The receptors come from a woman aged 18-29 years in good health and CMV-seronegative.

This clone was recorded a few times. The chain links TRBV5-4 to TRBJ1-6; D gene uncertain. Germline lookup yields CDR1 SGHNT and CDR2 YYREEE (reference sequence). Trimming took off 0 bases at V and 8 bases at J, with 9 bases between the two ends. This CDR3 has 14 residues. The CDR3 region has the DNA TGTGCCAGCAGCTTGGCACAGCTGCATTCACCCCTCCACTTT. Protein product: CASSLAQLHSPLHF. The variable domain in full, completed from reference TRBV5-4 and TRBJ1-6, reads ETGVTQSPTHLIKTRGQQVTLRCSSQSGHNTVSWYQQALGQGPQFIFQYYREEENGRGNFPPRFSGLQFPNYSSELNVNALELDDSALYLCASSLAQLHSPLHFGNGTRLTVT.

This clone appeared once. The chain uses TRBV7-3 and TRBJ1-2; D possibly corresponds to TRBD1 (6 bases). V was shortened by 5 bases and J by 3 bases, with 13 bases between the two germline ends. The CDR3 has 14 amino acids. Germline CDR1 and CDR2: SGHTA and FQGTGA. CDR3 sequence (DNA): TGTGCCAGCAGCCCTGGGGGCAGGGACTATGGCTACACCTTC. This gives the protein CASSPGGRDYGYTF.

The chain carries TRBV30 and TRBJ1-1; weak D call: TRBD1 (6 bases). With 0 bases removed from V and 5 bases from J, the gap between germline ends came to 10 bases. Germline loops: CDR1 GTSNPN, CDR2 SVGIG (reference sequence). This CDR3 spans 13 amino acids. CDR3 residues: CAWSVGGVTEAFF. DNA of the CDR3: TGTGCCTGGAGTGTAGGGGGGGTTACTGAAGCTTTCTTT.

The J gene is TRBJ2-7, the V gene TRBV28; 10 nucleotides match TRBD2. The V gene end was trimmed by 4 bases and the J gene end by 2 bases; junction bases not matched to a gene: 8. Germline CDR1 reads MDHEN; CDR2 reads SYDVKM. The length of the CDR3 is 16 residues. The CDR3 sequence: CASSSPGTSVTYEQYF. DNA of the CDR3: TGTGCCAGCAGTTCTCCCGGGACTAGCGTAACCTACGAGCAGTACTTC.

The chain combines TRBV5-1 with TRBJ2-2; possibly TRBD2 for D (6 bases). This CDR3 is built from 15 residues. V was trimmed by 7 bases and J by 4 bases, leaving 17 bases between them. The V gene's germline CDR1 is SGHRS and CDR2 YFSETQ. CDR3 in amino acids: CASHPRGTGTGELFF. Written as DNA, the CDR3 is TGCGCCAGCCATCCCCGCGGGACGGGCACCGGGGAGCTGTTTTTT. The full variable domain, with the rest looked up from reference TRBV5-1 and TRBJ2-2, is KAGVTQTPRYLIKTRGQQVTLSCSPISGHRSVSWYQQTPGQGLQFLFEYFSETQRNKGNFPGRFSGRQFSNSRSEMNVSTLELGDSALYLCASHPRGTGTGELFFGEGSRLTVL.

V is TRBV10-3 and J is TRBJ1-1; no clear D gene. The CDR3 is 13 amino acids. V was cut by 4 bases and J by 4 bases, with 10 bases left in between. Germline CDR1 reads ENHRY; CDR2 reads SYGVKD. CDR3: CAISGAPSTEAFF. CDR3 DNA sequence: TGTGCCATCAGTGGAGCTCCGAGCACTGAAGCTTTCTTT.

This clone was recorded only once. The chain is built from TRBV2 and TRBJ1-1, with D possibly matching TRBD1 (6 bases). V was clipped by 6 bases and J by 4 bases, with 15 bases between them. The V gene's germline CDR1 is SNHLY and CDR2 FYNNEI. This CDR3 is 14 amino acids long. The CDR3 nucleotides are TGTGCCAGCAGCCAAGCGGGAGGGGGCACTGAAGCTTTCTTT. It translates to CASSQAGGGTEAFF. Supplemented by reference TRBV2 and TRBJ1-1, the full variable domain reads EPEVTQTPSHQVTQMGQEVILRCVPISNHLYFYWYRQILGQKVEFLVSFYNNEISEKSEIFDDQFSVERPDGSNFTLKIRSTKLEDSAMYFCASSQAGGGTEAFFGQGTRLTVV.

The J gene is TRBJ2-7, the V gene TRBV29-1; 15 nucleotides line up with TRBD2. CDR1 is SQVTM, CDR2 ANQGSEA, per germline. This CDR3 spans 15 amino acids. The V segment lost 6 bases and the J segment 5 bases; nucleotides outside the gene matches: 8. CDR3 bases: TGCAGCGTAACGGGACTAGCGGGAGGTGACCACGAGCAGTACTTC. It specifies CSVTGLAGGDHEQYF.

CDR3 protein: CASSEVAEYGYTF. The CDR3 nucleotides read TGTGCCAGCAGTGAAGTGGCGGAATATGGCTACACCTTC. This chain links TRBV6-1 with TRBJ1-2; D uncertain. V dropped 1 base and J dropped 5 bases, with 8 bases sitting between them. CDR1 is MNHNS, CDR2 SASEGT, per germline. The CDR3 has 13 residues.